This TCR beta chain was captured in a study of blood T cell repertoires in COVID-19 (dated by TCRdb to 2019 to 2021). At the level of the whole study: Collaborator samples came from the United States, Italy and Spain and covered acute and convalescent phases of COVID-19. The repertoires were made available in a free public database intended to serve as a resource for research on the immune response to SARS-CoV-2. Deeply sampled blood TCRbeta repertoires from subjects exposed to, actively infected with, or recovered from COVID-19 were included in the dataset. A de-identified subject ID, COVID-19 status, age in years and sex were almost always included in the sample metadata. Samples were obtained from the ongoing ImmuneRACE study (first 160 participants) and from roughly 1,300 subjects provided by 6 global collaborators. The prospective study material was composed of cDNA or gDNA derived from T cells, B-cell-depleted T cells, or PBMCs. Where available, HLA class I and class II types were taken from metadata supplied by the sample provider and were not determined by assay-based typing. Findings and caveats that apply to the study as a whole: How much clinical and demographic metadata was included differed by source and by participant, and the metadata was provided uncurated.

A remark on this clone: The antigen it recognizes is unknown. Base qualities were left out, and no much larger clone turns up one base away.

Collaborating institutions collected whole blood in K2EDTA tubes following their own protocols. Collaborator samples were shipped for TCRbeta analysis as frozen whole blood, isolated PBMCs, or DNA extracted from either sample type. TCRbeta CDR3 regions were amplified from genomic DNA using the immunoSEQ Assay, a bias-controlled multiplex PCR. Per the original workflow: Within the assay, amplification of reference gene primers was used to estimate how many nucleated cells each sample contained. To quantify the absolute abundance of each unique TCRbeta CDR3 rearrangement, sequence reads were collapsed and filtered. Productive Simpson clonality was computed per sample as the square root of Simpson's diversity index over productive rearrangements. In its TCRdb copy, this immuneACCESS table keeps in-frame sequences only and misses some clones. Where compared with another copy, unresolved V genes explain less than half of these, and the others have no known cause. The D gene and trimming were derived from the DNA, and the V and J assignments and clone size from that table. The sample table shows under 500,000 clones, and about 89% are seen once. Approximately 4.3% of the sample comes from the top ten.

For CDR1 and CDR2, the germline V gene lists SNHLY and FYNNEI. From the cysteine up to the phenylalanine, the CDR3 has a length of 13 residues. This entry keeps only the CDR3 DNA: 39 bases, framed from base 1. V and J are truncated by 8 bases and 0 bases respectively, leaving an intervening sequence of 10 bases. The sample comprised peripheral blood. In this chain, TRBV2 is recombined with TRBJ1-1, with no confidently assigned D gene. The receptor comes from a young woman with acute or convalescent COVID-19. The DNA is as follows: TGTGCCAGCGCAAACAACATGAACACTGAAGCTTTCTTT. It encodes CASANNMNTEAFF.